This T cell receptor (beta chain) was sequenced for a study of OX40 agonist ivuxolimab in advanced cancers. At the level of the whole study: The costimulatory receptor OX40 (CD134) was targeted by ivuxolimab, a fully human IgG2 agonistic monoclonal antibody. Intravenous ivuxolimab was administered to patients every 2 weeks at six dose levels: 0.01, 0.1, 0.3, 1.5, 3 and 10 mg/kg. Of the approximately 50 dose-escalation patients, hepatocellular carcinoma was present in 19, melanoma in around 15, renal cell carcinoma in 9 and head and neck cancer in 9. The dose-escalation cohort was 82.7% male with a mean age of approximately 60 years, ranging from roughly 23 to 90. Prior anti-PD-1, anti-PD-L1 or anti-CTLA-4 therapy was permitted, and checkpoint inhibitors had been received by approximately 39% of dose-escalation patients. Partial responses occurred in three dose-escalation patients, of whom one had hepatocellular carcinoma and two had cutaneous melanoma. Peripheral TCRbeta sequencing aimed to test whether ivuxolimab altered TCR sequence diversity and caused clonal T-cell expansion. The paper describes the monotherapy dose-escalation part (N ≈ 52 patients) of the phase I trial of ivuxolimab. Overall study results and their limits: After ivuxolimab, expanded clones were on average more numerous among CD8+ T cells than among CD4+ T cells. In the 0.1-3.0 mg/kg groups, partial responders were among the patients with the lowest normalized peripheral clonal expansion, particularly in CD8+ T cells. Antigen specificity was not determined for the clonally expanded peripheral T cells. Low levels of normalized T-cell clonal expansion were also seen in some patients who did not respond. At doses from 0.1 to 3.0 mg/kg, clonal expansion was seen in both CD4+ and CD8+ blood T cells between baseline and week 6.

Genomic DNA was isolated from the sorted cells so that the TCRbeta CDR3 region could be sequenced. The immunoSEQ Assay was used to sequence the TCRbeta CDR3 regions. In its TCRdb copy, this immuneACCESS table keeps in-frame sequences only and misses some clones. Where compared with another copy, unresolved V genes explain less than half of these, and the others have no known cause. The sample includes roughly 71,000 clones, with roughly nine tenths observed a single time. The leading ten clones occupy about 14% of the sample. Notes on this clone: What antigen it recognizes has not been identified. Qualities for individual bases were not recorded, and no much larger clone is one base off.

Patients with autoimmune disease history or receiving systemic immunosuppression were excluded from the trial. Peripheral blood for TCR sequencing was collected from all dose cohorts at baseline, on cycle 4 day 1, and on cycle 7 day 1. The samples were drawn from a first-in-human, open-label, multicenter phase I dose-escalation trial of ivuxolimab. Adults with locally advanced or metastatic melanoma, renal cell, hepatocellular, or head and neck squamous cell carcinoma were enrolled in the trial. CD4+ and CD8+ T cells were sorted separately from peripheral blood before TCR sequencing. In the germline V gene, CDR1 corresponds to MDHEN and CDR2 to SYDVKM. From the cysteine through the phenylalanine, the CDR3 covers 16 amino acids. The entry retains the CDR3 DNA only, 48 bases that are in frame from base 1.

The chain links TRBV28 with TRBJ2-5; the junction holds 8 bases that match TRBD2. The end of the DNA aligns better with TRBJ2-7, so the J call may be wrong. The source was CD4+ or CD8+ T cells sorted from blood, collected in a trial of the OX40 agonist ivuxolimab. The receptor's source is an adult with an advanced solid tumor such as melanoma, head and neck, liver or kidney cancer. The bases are TGTGCCAGCAGGTCACTTAGAGAGCGGGAGATCCACGAGCAGTACTTC. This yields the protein CASRSLREREIHEQYF.